Listed below are T cell receptor beta chains from one sample, sequenced in a study of radiation and T cells in renal cell carcinoma. Assay: immunoSEQ multiplex PCR; the TCRdb copy retains only in-frame clones and omits some. The sample records 100,000 to 150,000 clones, approximately 82% being singletons. The sequencing used blood, collected from a patient whose treatment included radiotherapy and nephrectomy. These TCRs come from a woman in her sixties with renal cell carcinoma. Each CDR3 is given with its conserved first and last residue. D genes are given only for firm matches. Where a row states a size, it is once, few, many or the class of an expanded clone; other rows omit it.

j_call: TRBJ2-1; clone_size: -; v_call: TRBV6-1; d_call: TRBD1; cdr3_aa: CASSRARDRANEQFF; cdr3_nt: TGTGCCAGCAGCCGCGCCCGGGACAGGGCCAATGAGCAGTTCTTC
j_call: TRBJ1-4; clone_size: -; v_call: TRBV2; d_call: -; cdr3_aa: CASSESLARIATNEKLFF; cdr3_nt: TGTGCCAGCAGTGAATCTTTGGCCAGAATCGCAACTAATGAAAAACTGTTTTTT
j_call: TRBJ2-6; clone_size: -; v_call: TRBV30; d_call: -; cdr3_aa: CAWVRSSGANVLTF; cdr3_nt: TGTGCCTGGGTGCGGAGTTCTGGGGCCAACGTCCTGACTTTC
j_call: TRBJ1-3; clone_size: -; v_call: TRBV10-2; d_call: TRBD1; cdr3_aa: CASSESGTGAGNTIYF; cdr3_nt: TGCGCCAGCAGTGAGTCCGGGACAGGGGCTGGAAACACCATATATTTT
j_call: TRBJ1-1; clone_size: -; v_call: TRBV28; d_call: -; cdr3_aa: CASSGRWNTEAFF; cdr3_nt: TGTGCCAGCAGTGGAAGGTGGAACACTGAAGCTTTCTTT
j_call: TRBJ1-2; clone_size: -; v_call: TRBV5-6; d_call: -; cdr3_aa: CASSLRQGGYTF; cdr3_nt: TGTGCCAGCAGCTTGCGGCAGGGGGGCTACACCTTC
j_call: TRBJ2-7; clone_size: -; v_call: TRBV7-9; d_call: -; cdr3_aa: CASSPPGAYEQYF; cdr3_nt: TGTGCCAGCAGCCCCCCGGGGGCCTACGAGCAGTACTTC
j_call: TRBJ2-7; clone_size: -; v_call: TRBV6-5; d_call: -; cdr3_aa: CASSYSIAGEYEQYF; cdr3_nt: TGTGCCAGCAGTTACTCGATCGCAGGGGAATACGAGCAGTACTTC
j_call: TRBJ1-5; clone_size: -; v_call: TRBV19; d_call: -; cdr3_aa: CASTPGKGSNQPQHF; cdr3_nt: TGTGCCAGTACTCCTGGAAAAGGTAGCAATCAGCCCCAGCATTTT
j_call: TRBJ2-1; clone_size: -; v_call: TRBV7-9; d_call: -; cdr3_aa: CASSPRGVGYNEQFF; cdr3_nt: TGTGCCAGCAGCCCCCGCGGGGTAGGCTACAATGAGCAGTTCTTC
j_call: TRBJ1-2; clone_size: -; v_call: TRBV27; d_call: -; cdr3_aa: CASSLGPQGGYTF; cdr3_nt: TGTGCCAGCAGTTTAGGACCCCAGGGGGGCTACACCTTC
j_call: TRBJ2-7; clone_size: once; v_call: TRBV7-9; d_call: -; cdr3_aa: CASSLGQSFYEQYF; cdr3_nt: TGTGCCAGCAGCTTAGGTCAGAGTTTCTACGAGCAGTACTTC
j_call: TRBJ1-1; clone_size: -; v_call: TRBV7-3; d_call: TRBD1; cdr3_aa: CASSRDRGSEAFF; cdr3_nt: TGTGCCAGCAGCCGGGACAGGGGGTCTGAAGCTTTCTTT
j_call: TRBJ2-1; clone_size: -; v_call: TRBV5-1; d_call: TRBD1; cdr3_aa: CASSLLGQGDNEQFF; cdr3_nt: TGCGCCAGCAGCTTATTAGGACAGGGGGATAATGAGCAGTTCTTC
j_call: TRBJ2-2; clone_size: -; v_call: TRBV4-1; d_call: TRBD1; cdr3_aa: CASSQGGTVNTGELFF; cdr3_nt: TGCGCCAGCAGCCAAGGAGGGACAGTTAACACCGGGGAGCTGTTTTTT
j_call: TRBJ2-2; clone_size: few; v_call: TRBV5-1; d_call: TRBD1; cdr3_aa: CASSLARGLANTGELFF; cdr3_nt: TGCGCCAGCAGCTTGGCCAGGGGGCTAGCGAACACCGGGGAGCTGTTTTTT
j_call: TRBJ2-1; clone_size: -; v_call: TRBV19; d_call: TRBD2; cdr3_aa: CASRLRGVNEQFF; cdr3_nt: TGTGCCAGTAGGCTTCGGGGGGTCAATGAGCAGTTCTTC
j_call: TRBJ1-1; clone_size: few; v_call: TRBV2; d_call: -; cdr3_aa: CASALGSPTEAFF; cdr3_nt: TGTGCCAGCGCCCTGGGATCCCCCACTGAAGCTTTCTTT
j_call: TRBJ1-2; clone_size: -; v_call: TRBV6-5; d_call: -; cdr3_aa: CASSPDSSYGYTF; cdr3_nt: TGTGCCAGCAGTCCTGACAGCTCCTATGGCTACACCTTC
j_call: TRBJ1-1; clone_size: once; v_call: TRBV19; d_call: -; cdr3_aa: CASSSRTVNTEAFF; cdr3_nt: TGTGCCAGTTCCTCACGGACGGTGAACACTGAAGCTTTCTTT
j_call: TRBJ2-7; clone_size: -; v_call: TRBV5-8; d_call: TRBD2; cdr3_aa: CASSWGLAGDYEQYF; cdr3_nt: TGTGCCAGCAGCTGGGGGCTAGCGGGGGACTACGAGCAGTACTTC
j_call: TRBJ1-2; clone_size: -; v_call: TRBV30; d_call: -; cdr3_aa: CAWSVSGYGYTF; cdr3_nt: TGTGCCTGGAGTGTATCAGGGTATGGCTACACCTTC
j_call: TRBJ2-7; clone_size: -; v_call: TRBV19; d_call: TRBD1; cdr3_aa: CASSIFQGAHEQYF; cdr3_nt: TGTGCCAGTAGTATATTCCAGGGGGCACACGAGCAGTACTTC
j_call: TRBJ2-5; clone_size: -; v_call: TRBV7-8; d_call: -; cdr3_aa: CASSLGGDPETQYF; cdr3_nt: TGTGCCAGCAGCTTAGGGGGGGACCCAGAGACCCAGTACTTC
j_call: TRBJ1-2; clone_size: -; v_call: TRBV9; d_call: -; cdr3_aa: CASSVADTNYGYTF; cdr3_nt: TGTGCCAGCAGCGTAGCGGATACTAACTATGGCTACACCTTC
j_call: TRBJ2-5; clone_size: -; v_call: TRBV29-1; d_call: -; cdr3_aa: CSVEDLGRLGTQYF; cdr3_nt: TGCAGCGTTGAAGATTTGGGACGACTCGGGACCCAGTACTTC
j_call: TRBJ2-1; clone_size: -; v_call: TRBV9; d_call: TRBD2; cdr3_aa: CASSGSGGYNEQFF; cdr3_nt: TGTGCCAGCAGCGGTAGCGGGGGGTACAATGAGCAGTTCTTC
j_call: TRBJ1-6; clone_size: -; v_call: TRBV7-2; d_call: -; cdr3_aa: CASSLTSGVDSPLHF; cdr3_nt: TGTGCCAGCAGCTTAACGTCAGGCGTGGATTCACCCCTCCACTTT
j_call: TRBJ2-7; clone_size: -; v_call: TRBV14; d_call: -; cdr3_aa: CASSQEKIGKEWVVRSYEQYF; cdr3_nt: TGTGCCAGCAGCCAAGAGAAGATAGGTAAGGAGTGGGTAGTTCGCTCCTACGAGCAGTACTTC
j_call: TRBJ1-6; clone_size: few; v_call: TRBV5-6; d_call: -; cdr3_aa: CASSLGGEDSPLHF; cdr3_nt: TGTGCCAGCAGCTTGGGGGGTGAGGATTCACCCCTCCACTTT
j_call: TRBJ1-6; clone_size: -; v_call: TRBV6-5; d_call: -; cdr3_aa: CASSAGVNSPLHF; cdr3_nt: TGTGCCAGCAGCGCAGGGGTAAATTCACCCCTCCACTTT
j_call: TRBJ2-3; clone_size: -; v_call: TRBV19; d_call: -; cdr3_aa: CASSMAPDTQYF; cdr3_nt: TGTGCCAGTAGTATGGCCCCAGATACGCAGTATTTT
j_call: TRBJ1-5; clone_size: -; v_call: TRBV27; d_call: -; cdr3_aa: CASSERLGNQPQHF; cdr3_nt: TGTGCCAGCAGTGAGAGGTTGGGCAATCAGCCCCAGCATTTT
j_call: TRBJ1-1; clone_size: -; v_call: TRBV5-1; d_call: -; cdr3_aa: CASSLNTGNFAEAFF; cdr3_nt: TGCGCCAGCAGCCTAAACACAGGGAATTTCGCTGAAGCTTTCTTT
j_call: TRBJ2-1; clone_size: -; v_call: TRBV29-1; d_call: -; cdr3_aa: CSVDGGFNEQFF; cdr3_nt: TGCAGCGTTGACGGCGGTTTCAATGAGCAGTTCTTC
j_call: TRBJ2-5; clone_size: -; v_call: TRBV7-3; d_call: -; cdr3_aa: CASSLTNSSVQETQYF; cdr3_nt: TGTGCCAGCAGCTTAACGAACTCCTCGGTCCAAGAGACCCAGTACTTC
j_call: TRBJ2-7; clone_size: -; v_call: TRBV27; d_call: TRBD2; cdr3_aa: CASRGLAGVEYF; cdr3_nt: TGTGCCAGCAGAGGACTAGCGGGAGTGGAGTACTTC
j_call: TRBJ1-5; clone_size: -; v_call: TRBV19; d_call: -; cdr3_aa: CASNGVGGQPQHF; cdr3_nt: TGTGCCAGTAACGGGGTCGGGGGCCAGCCCCAGCATTTT
j_call: TRBJ2-1; clone_size: -; v_call: TRBV9; d_call: -; cdr3_aa: CASSDRVPPYNEQFF; cdr3_nt: TGTGCCAGCAGCGACAGGGTCCCGCCTTACAATGAGCAGTTCTTC
j_call: TRBJ2-7; clone_size: -; v_call: TRBV7-2; d_call: -; cdr3_aa: CASSLGTRSYEQYF; cdr3_nt: TGTGCCAGCAGCTTAGGTACTAGATCCTACGAGCAGTACTTC
j_call: TRBJ2-2; clone_size: -; v_call: TRBV7-3; d_call: TRBD2; cdr3_aa: CASSSRTSGNTGELFF; cdr3_nt: TGTGCCAGCAGCTCGCGGACTAGCGGGAACACCGGGGAGCTGTTTTTT
j_call: TRBJ2-7; clone_size: -; v_call: TRBV6-1; d_call: -; cdr3_aa: CATQWAGYEQYF; cdr3_nt: TGTGCCACCCAGTGGGCAGGGTACGAGCAGTACTTC
j_call: TRBJ1-1; clone_size: -; v_call: TRBV2; d_call: TRBD1; cdr3_aa: CASSEQGVNTEAFF; cdr3_nt: TGTGCCAGCAGTGAACAGGGGGTGAACACTGAAGCTTTCTTT
j_call: TRBJ1-2; clone_size: -; v_call: TRBV10-3; d_call: TRBD1; cdr3_aa: CAYRTGALYGYTF; cdr3_nt: TGTGCCTACAGGACAGGCGCCCTCTATGGCTACACCTTC
j_call: TRBJ2-1; clone_size: -; v_call: TRBV7-2; d_call: TRBD1; cdr3_aa: CASSRTGKIEEQFF; cdr3_nt: TGTGCCAGCAGCAGGACAGGGAAAATAGAGGAGCAGTTCTTC
j_call: TRBJ1-6; clone_size: once; v_call: TRBV9; d_call: -; cdr3_aa: CASSVGGDNSPLHF; cdr3_nt: TGTGCCAGCAGCGTAGGGGGGGATAATTCACCCCTCCACTTT